Below are 2 T cell receptor beta chains sequenced from a single sample in a study of blood T cell repertoires in COVID-19. Clones were sequenced by immunoSEQ multiplex PCR, and TCRdb holds only the in-frame ones, with some missing. This table holds roughly 160,000 clones, around 85% found once. The sequenced sample consisted of peripheral blood. The receptors here all came from a man older than 75 with COVID-19, enrolled during active disease.

Note on this clone: Additional DNA sequences in this sample encode the identical CDR3. This sequence joins TRBV5-8 and TRBJ2-5; 7 bases fit TRBD1. With 5 bases clipped from V and 2 bases from J, the junction kept 3 bases outside the gene matches. CDR1 and CDR2 from the germline V gene are SGHTS and YDEGEE. CDR3 length equals 13 residues. The CDR3 spells CASSRDSQETQYF. CDR3 nucleotide sequence: TGTGCCAGCAGTCGGGACAGTCAAGAGACCCAGTACTTC.

This rearrangement joins TRBV18 to TRBJ2-3, with a weak D call TRBD2 (7 bases). V lost 2 bases and J lost 6, with 15 bases in between. Germline-derived CDR1 and CDR2 are KGHSH and LQKENI. This CDR3 is 15 amino acids long. The CDR3 bases are TGTGCCAGCTCACCAGTCGCGGGGGCCCCCGATACGCAGTATTTT. It encodes CASSPVAGAPDTQYF.